The clone carrying this TCR beta chain occurred once. As yet, its antigen is unknown. These data belong to a study of T cells in Graves' hyperthyroidism and ophthalmopathy. Overall study context: Specimen type is peripheral blood, collected at initial diagnosis prior to any treatment. Overall study results and limits: Ophthalmopathy was model-predicted a median about 6.7 months pre-onset. Most clonotypes that expanded in the thyroid above 0.001 also showed up in blood.

CDR3 length equals 16 residues. In germline, CDR1 is ENHRY, CDR2 SYGVKD. V lost 4 bases, J lost 6 bases, and 21 bases lay in between. Among the patients, aged 18 to 65, hyperthyroidism was newly diagnosed and had lasted under 2 months. RNA transcripts yielded amplified TCR beta CDR3 regions. When the TCR CDR3 underwent first-round RT-PCR, the HTBI primer set was used. TCRdb independently ran MiXCR on the multiplex PCR reads; one entry per CDR3 protein. This table holds hundreds of thousands of distinct CDR3 sequences, approximately 36% found once. The sample taken for sequencing was blood. The sequence was obtained from a woman aged 40 to 55 with Graves' hyperthyroidism. V usage is TRBV10-3 and J usage is TRBJ2-5, with D possibly matching TRBD2 (5 bases). CDR3 in amino acids: CAISVGGQAAGKTQYF. Here the CDR3 DNA reads TGTGCCATCAGTGTCGGAGGCCAGGCGGCCGGGAAGACCCAGTACTTC.